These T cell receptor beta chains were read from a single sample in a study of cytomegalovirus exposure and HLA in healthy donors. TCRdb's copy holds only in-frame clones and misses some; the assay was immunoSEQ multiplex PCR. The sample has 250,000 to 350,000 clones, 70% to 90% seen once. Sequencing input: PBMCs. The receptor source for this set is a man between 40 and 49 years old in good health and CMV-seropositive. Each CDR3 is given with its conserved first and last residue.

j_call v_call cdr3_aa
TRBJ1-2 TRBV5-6 CASSRQAFNYGYTF
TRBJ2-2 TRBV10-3 CAISGDRGAGELFF
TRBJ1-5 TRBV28 CASSLDGLGNQPQHF
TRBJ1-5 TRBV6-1 CASSDRWSGNNQPQHF
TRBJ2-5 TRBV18 CASSPPEGGETQYF
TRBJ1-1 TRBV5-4 CASSLAQPSTEAFF
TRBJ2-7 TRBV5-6 CASSFIPSSYEQYF
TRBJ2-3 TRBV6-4 CASSRGQSYTDTQYF
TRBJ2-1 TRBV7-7 CASSRDSGRSSYNEQFF
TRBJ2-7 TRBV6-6 CASSRDQGTAYEQYF
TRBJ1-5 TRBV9 CASSPTGNSNQPQHF
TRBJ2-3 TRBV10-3 CAIRTGLGSDTQYF
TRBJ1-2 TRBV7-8 CASSFTGSGEYGYTF
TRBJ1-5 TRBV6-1 CASSGNRVGQPQHF
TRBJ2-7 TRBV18 CASSPDRGPYEQYF
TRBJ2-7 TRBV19 CASSQNSGNEQYF